The 29 T cell receptor beta chains below all came from one sample that was sequenced in a study of regulatory T cells in long-lasting Graves disease listed by TCRdb under 2021. Libraries came from multiplex PCR. Instrument used: Illumina HiSeq 4000. CDR3 regions were amplified by Arm-PCR with iRepertoire HTBI primers to construct TCR beta libraries. The raw public reads went through TCRdb reprocessing: fastp at Q25, MiXCR clone calling, in-frame beta chains kept. Every CDR3 protein is listed once, alongside the most common genes and DNA of its rows. Recorded for this sample are approximately 400,000 distinct CDR3 sequences; 15% of them occurred a single time. The ten largest clones add up to 16% of the sample. This sample's time point label indicates: newly diagnosed GD, antithyroid drugs for less than 3 months. RNA was extracted from PBMCs in TRIzol for both TCR sequencing and RNA sequencing. These data were also reused for a study on T cells in Graves' hyperthyroidism and ophthalmopathy.

The sample here was peripheral blood mononuclear cells (PBMCs), taken at new diagnosis, from a patient treated with antithyroid drugs. Every receptor here comes from a woman aged 25 to 39 with Graves disease. Donor details come from another sample of the same person, matched by shared clones.

The rearrangement uses TRBV7-3 and TRBJ2-1, with 11 bases matching TRBD2. The junction had 7 bases not matched to a gene; V was cut back by 8 bases and J by 10 bases. There are 13 residues in the CDR3. Germline CDR1 reads SGHTA; CDR2 reads FQGTGA. In nucleotides, the CDR3 is TGTGCCAGCGGTAGCGGGAGGGCCGGGGAGCAGTTCTTC. Its protein product is CASGSGRAGEQFF.

This clonotype was recorded many times. The genes are TRBV27 and TRBJ2-5; 10 bases are shared with TRBD2. V lost 10 bases to trimming and J lost 5 bases; unmatched junction nucleotides: 13. Germline assignment: CDR1 MNHEY and CDR2 SMNVEV (reference sequence). CDR3 length: 15 amino acids. The chain's CDR3 is CATRTAGGPWETQYF. DNA for the CDR3: TGTGCCACCAGGACAGCGGGAGGGCCATGGGAGACCCAGTACTTC.

In this sample, this clonotype turned up many times. V usage is TRBV20-1 and J usage is TRBJ2-7; the D call may be TRBD1 or TRBD2 (5 bases each). The CDR3 runs to 11 residues. Germline CDR1 and CDR2: DFQATT and SNEGSKA (reference sequence). The germline V and J ends were trimmed by 7 bases and 0 bases, with 7 bases remaining between them. This chain's CDR3 is CSGGSSYEQYF. CDR3 nucleotide sequence: TGCAGTGGGGGGAGCTCCTACGAGCAGTACTTC.

Ten or more counts support this clonotype. The chain joins TRBV13 to TRBJ2-1; TRBD2 aligns across 12 bases. The CDR3 is 17 residues long. Looked up from germline, CDR1 is PRHDT and CDR2 is FYEKMQ (reference sequence). The ends lost 1 base at V and 9 bases at J; junction bases unmatched: 10. CDR3 nucleotides: TGTGCCAGCAGCTTAGCTGTGACTAGCGGGAGAGGGGGTGAGCAGTTCTTC. It translates to CASSLAVTSGRGGEQFF.

In nucleotides, the CDR3 is TGCAGTGCCAGGACTTACAGCTACGAGCAGTACTTC. As protein: CSARTYSYEQYF. The chain couples TRBV20-1 to TRBJ2-7; perhaps TRBD2 as D (5 bases). Deletions cut 6 bases from V and 3 bases from J, with 12 bases between. Germline V gene lookup returns CDR1 DFQATT and CDR2 SNEGSKA (reference sequence). The CDR3 runs 12 residues.

On this clonotype: This may stem from a read error, because a much larger clone lies one nucleotide away. The CDR3 region is CASRGAPVMNTEAFF. The CDR3 region has the DNA TGTGCCAGCAGGGGCGCCCCGGTCATGAACACTGAAGCTTTCTTT. The rearrangement joins TRBV2 to TRBJ1-1; D ambiguous. Germline V gives CDR1 SNHLY, CDR2 FYNNEI. V was pared by 6 bases and J by 0 bases, with 14 bases between. The CDR3 length is 15 residues.

On this clonotype itself: A much bigger clone sits one base away, suggesting this may be a read error. The genes are TRBV12-3 or TRBV12-4 and TRBJ2-2; a possible D gene is TRBD2 (6 bases). The length of the CDR3 is 13 residues. V was shortened by 3 bases and J by 6 bases, with 8 bases between the two germline ends. The CDR3 protein is CASSFREAGELFF. CDR3 nucleotides: TGTGCCAGCAGTTTCAGGGAGGCCGGGGAGCTGTTTTTT.

The chain is built from TRBV7-8 and TRBJ1-4, with D perhaps matching TRBD1 (5 bases). Trimming removed 5 bases from V and 5 bases from J, with 12 bases in between. The CDR3 extends over 14 amino acids. Germline V gene data show CDR1 as SGHVS and CDR2 as FQNEAQ. CDR3 in DNA: TGTGCCAGCAGCCAGGGAGTGTCCAATGAAAAACTGTTTTTT. Residues: CASSQGVSNEKLFF.

This clonotype has ten or more counts. The V and J genes are TRBV28 and TRBJ1-6; possible D gene TRBD1, 6 bases. The CDR3 covers 19 residues. The V gene lost 6 bases and the J gene lost 0 bases, with 21 bases spanning the gap. Germline V CDR1 and CDR2: MDHEN, SYDVKM. Here the CDR3 reads CASSGLDSQTSSYNSPLHF. The CDR3 coding sequence is TGTGCCAGCAGCGGTTTGGACAGCCAGACTTCCTCCTATAATTCACCCCTCCACTTT.

The table lists this clonotype with a count of one. The V and J genes are TRBV10-3 and TRBJ2-7; 14 bases match TRBD2. The length of the CDR3 is 17 residues. In germline, CDR1 is ENHRY, CDR2 SYGVKD. J lost 6 bases, V lost 6 bases, and 13 bases had no gene match. The CDR3 sequence is CAISRGEWGTSGSEQYF. The CDR3 DNA sequence: TGTGCCATCAGCAGGGGGGAGTGGGGGACTAGCGGGAGCGAGCAGTACTTC.

V usage is TRBV20-1 and J usage is TRBJ2-7; no clear D. Germline-derived CDR1 and CDR2 are DFQATT and SNEGSKA (reference sequence). V was cut by 5 bases and J by 7 bases, with 21 bases left in between. This CDR3 has 14 residues. In DNA, the CDR3 is TGCAGTGCTCCCCCGGTGATCGCACTGGGGGAGCAGTACTTC. This translates into CSAPPVIALGEQYF.

Comment on this clonotype: It differs at one base from a far larger clone, so likely a read error. This chain joins TRBV30 and TRBJ2-1, with unresolved D. The CDR3 is 13 amino acids. Per germline, CDR1 GTSNPN and CDR2 SVGIG (reference sequence). CDR3 coding DNA: TGTGCCTGGGCGAAAGAACAGAAAGAGACCCCGTACTTC. As protein: CAWAKEQKETPYF.

The V and J genes are TRBV10-3 and TRBJ2-3, with D perhaps TRBD1 (7 bases). Trimming pared 8 bases from V and 4 bases from J, leaving 13 bases between. This CDR3 comprises 13 residues. The germline V gene has CDR1 ENHRY and CDR2 SYGVKD. The CDR3 DNA sequence: TGTGCCATCTCAGGGGGAGGACCAGATACGCAGTATTTT. It specifies CAISGGGPDTQYF.

At least ten counts were recorded for this clonotype. This sequence joins TRBV18 and TRBJ1-1; a weak D match, TRBD1 (5 bases). Per germline, CDR1 KGHSH and CDR2 LQKENI. V was clipped by 4 bases and J by 1 base, with 13 bases between them. The CDR3 is 15 amino acids. As DNA, the CDR3 is TGTGCCAGCTCACGGAACCAGGGATCGAACACTGAAGCTTTCTTT. It codes for CASSRNQGSNTEAFF.

In its sample, this clonotype was seen many times. The rearrangement joins TRBV11-2 to TRBJ2-2; D is undetermined. V was pared by 1 base and J by 3 bases, with 18 bases between. Germline V gives CDR1 SGHAT, CDR2 FQNNGV. The CDR3 has 18 residues. CDR3 region: CASSLGVRIVSDTGELFF. The CDR3 nucleotides read TGTGCCAGCAGCTTAGGCGTCAGGATAGTTTCGGACACCGGGGAGCTGTTTTTT. The full variable domain, completed using reference TRBV11-2 and TRBJ2-2, is EAGVAQSPRYKIIEKRQSVAFWCNPISGHATLYWYQQILGQGPKLLIQFQNNGVVDDSQLPKDRFSAERLKGVDSTLKIQPAKLEDSAVYLCASSLGVRIVSDTGELFFGEGSRLTVL.

This clonotype has a count of ten or more. This chain connects TRBV3-1 to TRBJ2-3, with TRBD2 matching 14 bases. CDR1 and CDR2 from the germline V gene are LGHDT and YNNKEL (reference sequence). The CDR3 consists of 16 residues. The junction had 3 bases not matched to a gene; V was cut back by 4 bases and J by 3 bases. As DNA, the CDR3 is TGTGCCAGCAGCCGCGGACTAGCGGGAGGAACAGATACGCAGTATTTT. This translates into CASSRGLAGGTDTQYF.

This clonotype was observed at least ten times. The J gene is TRBJ1-1, the V gene TRBV30; the D gene is possibly TRBD1 (6 bases). The CDR3 is 13 residues long. The ends were cut back, 2 bases at V and 3 bases at J, with 10 bases in the middle. Germline V gives CDR1 GTSNPN, CDR2 SVGIG (reference sequence). Written as DNA, the CDR3 is TGTGCCTGGAGTACCCACAGGGACACTGAAGCTTTCTTT. It is translated as CAWSTHRDTEAFF.

This clonotype was seen at least ten times. The chain uses TRBV12-3 or TRBV12-4 and TRBJ1-1; D is uncertain. Trimming left V 3 bases short and J 3 bases short, with 8 bases between. The CDR3 has 13 amino acids. The CDR3 DNA reads as TGTGCCAGCAGTTTGGGATTATACACTGAAGCTTTCTTT. Encoded protein: CASSLGLYTEAFF.

This chain connects TRBV5-1 to TRBJ1-4; 12 nucleotides agree with TRBD1. This CDR3 has 18 amino acids. V lost 3 bases to trimming and J lost 6 bases; unmatched junction nucleotides: 12. Germline V lookup: CDR1 SGHRS, CDR2 YFSETQ. CDR3 sequence: CASSSSGTGGESYEKLFF. The CDR3 DNA reads TGCGCCAGCAGCTCCTCCGGGACAGGGGGCGAGTCGTATGAAAAACTGTTTTTT.

This chain uses TRBV19 with TRBJ2-1, with 8 bases that match TRBD2. V was clipped by 5 bases and J by 9 bases; unmatched bases: 9. Germline loops: CDR1 LNHDA, CDR2 SQIVND (reference sequence). This CDR3 has 14 amino acids. The CDR3 nucleotides read TGTGCCAGTAGTGGACTAGCCAGGTTGGGTGAGCAGTTCTTC. Protein product: CASSGLARLGEQFF.

This clonotype was seen more than once but under ten times. The chain is built from TRBV5-1 and TRBJ2-7; D not certain. Per the germline V gene, CDR1 is SGHRS and CDR2 is YFSETQ. The CDR3 is made up of 9 amino acids. V lost 6 bases to trimming and J lost 9 bases, with 7 bases between them. The CDR3: CASKVGQYF. CDR3 nucleotide sequence: TGCGCCAGCAAGGTTGGGCAGTACTTC. Complete variable domain (other parts from reference TRBV5-1 and TRBJ2-7): KAGVTQTPRYLIKTRGQQVTLSCSPISGHRSVSWYQQTPGQGLQFLFEYFSETQRNKGNFPGRFSGRQFSNSRSEMNVSTLELGDSALYLCASKVGQYFGPGTRLTVT.

The gene calls are TRBV2 and TRBJ1-2, with TRBD1 as a possible D gene (6 bases). V lost 0 bases, J lost 6 bases, and 14 bases lay in between. The CDR3 sequence is 15 residues long. Germline V CDR1 and CDR2: SNHLY, FYNNEI. CDR3 in amino acids: CASSEARGGSNGYTF. The CDR3 nucleotides are TGTGCCAGCAGTGAAGCGCGGGGGGGCTCTAATGGCTACACCTTC.

Note on this clonotype: Relative to the germline gene, one junction end is altered; a read error may explain this. The rearrangement joins TRBV12-3 or TRBV12-4 to TRBJ2-1, with a tentative D call TRBD1 (6 bases). The CDR3 consists of 16 residues. CDR3 bases: TGTGCCGGCAGCCTCCGTGTAAATAGGGGGTACAATGAGCAGTTCTTC. Amino acids: CAGSLRVNRGYNEQFF.

This clonotype turned up a few times. The CDR3 region has the DNA TGTGCCAGCAGTTACTCGAGAGGAGGAGATGAGCAGTTCTTC. Translated: CASSYSRGGDEQFF. The rearrangement uses TRBV6-5 and TRBJ2-1, with D perhaps matching TRBD2 (5 bases). CDR1 MNHEY and CDR2 SVGAGI come from the germline V gene. The CDR3 consists of 14 residues. Trimming removed 0 bases at V and 8 bases at J, with 11 bases between.

This clonotype was seen a handful of times. Relative to the germline gene, one junction end is altered; a read error may explain this. The V call is TRBV12-3 or TRBV12-4, the J call TRBJ2-2; perhaps TRBD2 as D (5 bases). The CDR3 is made up of 13 amino acids. The CDR3, as DNA: TGTGCCAGCAATCAGCGGAGGACCGAGGAGCTGTTTTTT. It codes for CASNQRRTEELFF.

This clonotype was detected ten times or more. The chain uses TRBV11-2 and TRBJ2-2, with 11 bases identical to TRBD2. The CDR3 spans 18 residues. CDR1 is SGHAT and CDR2 is FQNNGV in the germline V gene. Germline trimming cut 0 bases from V and 1 base from J; bases unmatched to any gene: 4. The CDR3 coding sequence is TGTGCCAGCAGCTTAGATCGGCTAGCGGGAGGGAACACCGGGGAGCTGTTTTTT. Translating gives CASSLDRLAGGNTGELFF.

This clonotype occurred a few times. The chain is built from TRBV5-1 and TRBJ2-2; D ambiguous. CDR1 SGHRS and CDR2 YFSETQ come from the germline V gene. Trimming removed 4 bases at V and 6 bases at J, with 13 bases between. The CDR3 runs 14 residues. The DNA for the CDR3 is TGCGCCAGCAGCGGACCGTTGGGATCCGGGGAGCTGTTTTTT. This sequence encodes CASSGPLGSGELFF. Full variable domain (remainder filled in from reference TRBV5-1 and TRBJ2-2): KAGVTQTPRYLIKTRGQQVTLSCSPISGHRSVSWYQQTPGQGLQFLFEYFSETQRNKGNFPGRFSGRQFSNSRSEMNVSTLELGDSALYLCASSGPLGSGELFFGEGSRLTVL.

As for this clonotype: This may be a read error: a much more frequent sequence differs by one nucleotide. The chain uses TRBV29-1 and TRBJ2-7; 9 nucleotides line up with TRBD2. Germline V lookup: CDR1 SQVTM, CDR2 ANQGSEA. The length of the CDR3 is 15 residues. The V gene end was trimmed by 7 bases and the J gene end by 7 bases; junction bases not matched to a gene: 17. The CDR3 spells CSAWHRRGRASEQYF. DNA for the CDR3: TGCAGCGCCTGGCACAGGCGCGGGAGGGCGTCTGAGCAGTACTTC.

This clonotype appeared a few times. The chain combines TRBV5-1 with TRBJ2-7; maybe TRBD2 (6 bases). CDR3 length equals 16 residues. Germline V gene sequence: CDR1 SGHRS, CDR2 YFSETQ. V lost 0 bases and J lost 0, with 13 bases in between. DNA for the CDR3: TGCGCCAGCAGCTTGGGACTAGTCCCTAGCTCCTACGAGCAGTACTTC. Protein sequence: CASSLGLVPSSYEQYF.